The rows below give T cell receptor beta chains drawn from one sample of a study of T cell repertoires in aging, cancer and after chemotherapy. Each CDR3 protein gets one entry after TCRdb re-called the multiplex PCR reads with MiXCR. This sample has some 8,900 distinct CDR3 sequences, with around a third found just once. Material for sequencing was blood. The receptors originated from a human donor in good health. The CDR3 runs from the conserved cysteine through the conserved F or W. A D gene is named only where the DNA matches it firmly. Clone size, where shown, is once, few, many, or a class for clones that have expanded.

few	TRBJ1-5	NA	TRBV27	TGTGCCAGCAGTTTGTGGGGGGGCAATCAGCCCCAGCATTTT	CASSLWGGNQPQHF
NA	TRBJ2-3	NA	TRBV19	TGTGCCAGTAGGACAGGCGGGACAGATACGCAGTATTTT	CASRTGGTDTQYF
NA	TRBJ2-7	NA	TRBV19	TGTGCCAGTAACGGCAGGGGATCGTACGAGCAGTACTTC	CASNGRGSYEQYF
NA	TRBJ2-1	NA	TRBV27	TGTGCCAGCAGTTTTGGTGGGCCCACCTCCTACAATGAGCAGTTCTTC	CASSFGGPTSYNEQFF
few	TRBJ2-5	TRBD2	TRBV11-3	TGTGCCAGCAGCTTAGATGGGAGGCCTAGCGGGGGACAAGAGACCCAGTACTTC	CASSLDGRPSGGQETQYF
NA	TRBJ2-7	TRBD2	TRBV5-4	TGTGCCAGCAGCAGGGGACTAGCGGGTCCCTACGAGCAGTACTTC	CASSRGLAGPYEQYF
few	TRBJ1-5	TRBD1	TRBV7-4	TGTGCCAGCAGCTTAGCCCGGGACAGGGGCAATCAGCCCCAGCATTTT	CASSLARDRGNQPQHF
NA	TRBJ2-4	NA	TRBV11-3	TGTGCCAGCAGCCAGGAAGTCAAAAACATTCAGTACTTC	CASSQEVKNIQYF
medium-sized	TRBJ2-7	NA	TRBV29-1	TGCAGCGCCGGATGGTTGGTCTACGAGCAGTACTTC	CSAGWLVYEQYF
NA	TRBJ2-7	NA	TRBV19	TGTGCCAGTGGCCACCGAGGGACCCACGAGCAGTACTTC	CASGHRGTHEQYF
NA	TRBJ1-6	TRBD1	TRBV6-5	TGTGCCAGCAGCGGGGGGACAGGGGGGGATTCACCCCTCCACTTT	CASSGGTGGDSPLHF
medium-sized	TRBJ2-1	NA	TRBV29-1	TGCAGCGTTGGGACGTCTTCAAACCGGGAGTTCTTC	CSVGTSSNREFF
medium-sized	TRBJ2-3	NA	TRBV11-1	TGTGCCAGCAGCCTAGGCGGGGCCACAGATACGCAGTATTTT	CASSLGGATDTQYF
NA	TRBJ1-2	TRBD1	TRBV19	TGTGCCAGTAGTATAGCGGGACAGATTTTCTATGGCTACACCTTC	CASSIAGQIFYGYTF
NA	TRBJ2-5	TRBD1	TRBV20-1	TGCAGTGCAGGACAGCACGGGACAGGGGGCGAGACCCAGTACTTC	CSAGQHGTGGETQYF
few	TRBJ2-3	NA	TRBV12-3/TRBV12-4	TGTGCCAGCAGTTTAGAAGCGGCAGTCTTCACAGATACGCAGTATTTT	CASSLEAAVFTDTQYF
NA	TRBJ2-3	TRBD2	TRBV6-2/TRBV6-3	TGTGCCAGCAGCCCGACTAGCGGGGGGACCACAGATACGCAGTATTTT	CASSPTSGGTTDTQYF
medium-sized	TRBJ1-2	TRBD1	TRBV29-1	TGCAGCGCCCGGACAGGGGAGCATGGCTACACCTTC	CSARTGEHGYTF
NA	TRBJ2-7	NA	TRBV6-5	TGTGCCAGCAGACCCCGCGCCGGGGCCACCTACGAGCAGTACTTC	CASRPRAGATYEQYF
once	TRBJ1-2	NA	TRBV20-1	TGCAGTGCACTGACAGCTAACTATGGCTACACCTTC	CSALTANYGYTF
NA	TRBJ1-2	TRBD1	TRBV7-9	TGTGCCAGCAGCTTAGCAGGGGGCGATGGTGGCTACACCTTC	CASSLAGGDGGYTF
NA	TRBJ1-1	NA	TRBV28	TGTGCCAGCAGTTTAAGCCGTGGGATGGCTGAAGCTTTCTTT	CASSLSRGMAEAFF
NA	TRBJ2-7	NA	TRBV10-3	TGTGCCATCAGTGAGGGGGGCCCCTACGAGCAGTACTTC	CAISEGGPYEQYF
NA	TRBJ2-3	TRBD2	TRBV13	TGTGCCAGCAGCCGCCCTCGAGCGGGGGGCACAGATACGCAGTATTTT	CASSRPRAGGTDTQYF
few	TRBJ1-3	TRBD1	TRBV10-3	TGTGCCATCAGGGGACAGGGGAGCTCTGGAAACACCATATATTTT	CAIRGQGSSGNTIYF
few	TRBJ2-1	NA	TRBV6-5	TGTGCCAGCAGTCAGAGAGGGGGGCAGCAGTTCTTC	CASSQRGGQQFF
medium-sized	TRBJ2-6	TRBD1	TRBV6-2/TRBV6-3	TGTGCCAGCACCTCCCCGGGACAGGGGGCGTCAGTCTCCACCTTC	CASTSPGQGASVSTF
NA	TRBJ1-2	TRBD1	TRBV20-1	TGCAGTATCCACGTCCGGGACAGAAACTATGGCTACACCTTC	CSIHVRDRNYGYTF
NA	TRBJ2-7	NA	TRBV12-3/TRBV12-4	TGTGCCAGCAGTTTATCGCGGACTCAGTACTTC	CASSLSRTQYF